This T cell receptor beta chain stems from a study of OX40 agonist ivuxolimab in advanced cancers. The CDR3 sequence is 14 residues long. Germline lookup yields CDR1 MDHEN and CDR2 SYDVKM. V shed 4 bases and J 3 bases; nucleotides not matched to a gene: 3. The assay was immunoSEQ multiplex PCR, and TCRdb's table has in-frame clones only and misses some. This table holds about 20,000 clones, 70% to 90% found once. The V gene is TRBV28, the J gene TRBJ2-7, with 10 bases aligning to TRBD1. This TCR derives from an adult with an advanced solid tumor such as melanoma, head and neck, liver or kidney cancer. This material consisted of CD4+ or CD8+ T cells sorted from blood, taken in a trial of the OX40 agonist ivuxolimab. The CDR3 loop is CASSYGTGVYEQYF. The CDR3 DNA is TGTGCCAGCAGTTACGGGACAGGGGTCTACGAGCAGTACTTC. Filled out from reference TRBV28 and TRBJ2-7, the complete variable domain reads DVKVTQSSRYLVKRTGEKVFLECVQDMDHENMFWYRQDPGLGLRLIYFSYDVKMKEKGDIPEGYSVSREKKERFSLILESASTNQTSMYLCASSYGTGVYEQYFGPGTRLTVT.